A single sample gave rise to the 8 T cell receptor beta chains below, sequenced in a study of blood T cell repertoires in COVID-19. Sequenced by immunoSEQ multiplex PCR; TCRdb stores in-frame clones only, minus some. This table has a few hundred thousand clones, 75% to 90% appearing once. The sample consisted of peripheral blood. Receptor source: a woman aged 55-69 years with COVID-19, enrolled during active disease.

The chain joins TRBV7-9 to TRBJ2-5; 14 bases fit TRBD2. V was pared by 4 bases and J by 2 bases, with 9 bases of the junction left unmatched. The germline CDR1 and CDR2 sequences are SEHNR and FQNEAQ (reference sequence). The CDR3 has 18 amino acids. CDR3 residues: CASSSPGLAGEEQETQYF. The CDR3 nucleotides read TGTGCCAGCAGCTCACCGGGACTAGCGGGGGAAGAACAAGAGACCCAGTACTTC.

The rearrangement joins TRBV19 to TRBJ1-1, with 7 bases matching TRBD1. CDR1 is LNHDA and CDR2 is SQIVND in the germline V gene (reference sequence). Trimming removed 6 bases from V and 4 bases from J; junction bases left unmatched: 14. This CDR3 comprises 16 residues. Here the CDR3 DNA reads TGTGCCAGTAGGGATCTACAGGGGACGAGAGGCACTGAAGCTTTCTTT. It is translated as CASRDLQGTRGTEAFF.

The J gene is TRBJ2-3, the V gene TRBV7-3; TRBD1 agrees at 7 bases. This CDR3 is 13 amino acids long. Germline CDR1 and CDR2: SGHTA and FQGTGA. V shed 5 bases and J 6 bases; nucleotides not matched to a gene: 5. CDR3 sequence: CASSHTGVDTQYF. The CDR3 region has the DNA TGTGCCAGCAGCCACACAGGGGTCGATACGCAGTATTTT.

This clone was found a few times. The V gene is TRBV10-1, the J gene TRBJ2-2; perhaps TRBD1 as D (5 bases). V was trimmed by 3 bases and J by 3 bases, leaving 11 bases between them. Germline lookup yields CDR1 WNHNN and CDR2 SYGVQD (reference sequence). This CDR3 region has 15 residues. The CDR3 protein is CASSETDTYTGELFF. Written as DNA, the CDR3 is TGCGCCAGCAGTGAAACGGACACGTACACCGGGGAGCTGTTTTTT.

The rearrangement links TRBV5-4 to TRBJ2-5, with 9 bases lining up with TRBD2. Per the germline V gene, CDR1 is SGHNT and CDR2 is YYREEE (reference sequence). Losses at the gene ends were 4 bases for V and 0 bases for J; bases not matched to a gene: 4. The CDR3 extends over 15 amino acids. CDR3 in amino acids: CASSAAGGYQETQYF. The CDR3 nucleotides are TGTGCCAGCAGCGCAGCGGGGGGTTACCAAGAGACCCAGTACTTC.

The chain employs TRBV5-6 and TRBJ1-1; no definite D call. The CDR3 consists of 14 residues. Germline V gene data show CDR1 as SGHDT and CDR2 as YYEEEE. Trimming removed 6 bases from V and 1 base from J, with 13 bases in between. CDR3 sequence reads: CASKILQTNTEAFF. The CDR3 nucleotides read TGTGCCAGCAAAATCTTACAAACGAACACTGAAGCTTTCTTT.

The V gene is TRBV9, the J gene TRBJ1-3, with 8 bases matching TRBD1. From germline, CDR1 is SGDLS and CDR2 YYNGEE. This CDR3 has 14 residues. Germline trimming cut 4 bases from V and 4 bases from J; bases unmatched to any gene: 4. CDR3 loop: CASSTRTGGNTIYF. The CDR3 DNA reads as TGTGCCAGCAGCACCCGGACAGGGGGAAACACCATATATTTT.

CDR3 sequence (DNA): TGTGCCAGCAGCTTTCCACGACAGGGGTCCCTTGGGTATGGGGCCAACGTCCTGACTTTC. This gives the protein CASSFPRQGSLGYGANVLTF. The chain is built from TRBV11-3 and TRBJ2-6; TRBD1 matches at 8 bases. V lost 3 bases to trimming and J lost 3 bases; unmatched junction nucleotides: 16. The CDR3 loop spans 20 amino acids. Germline V gives CDR1 SGHNT, CDR2 YENEEA.